This is a list of T cell receptor beta chains from one sample in a study of early T cells in non-severe SARS-CoV-2 infection. Using its own MiXCR run on the 5' RACE reads, TCRdb lists one record per CDR3 protein. The table has about 50,000 distinct CDR3 sequences, roughly 10% seen once. What was sequenced was whole blood. These receptors all come from an adult who was a healthcare worker with PCR-confirmed SARS-CoV-2 infection or an uninfected control (not recorded which). The CDR3 runs from the conserved cysteine through the conserved F or W. A D gene is named only where the DNA matches it firmly. Not every row has a clone size; where given, it reads once, few, many or a size class.

j_gene	abundance	d_gene	v_gene	CDR3aa	CDR3nt
TRBJ2-7	many	-	TRBV25-1	CASSDPPLSHEQYF	TGTGCCAGCAGTGACCCCCCACTAAGCCACGAGCAGTACTTC
TRBJ2-7	-	TRBD2	TRBV7-7	CASSLSGGSGDEQYF	TGTGCTAGCAGTCTCAGCGGGGGCTCGGGGGACGAGCAGTACTTC
TRBJ2-3	-	-	TRBV29-1	CSVDVGELPDTQYF	TGCAGCGTTGACGTCGGTGAGCTGCCAGATACGCAGTATTTT
TRBJ1-2	few	-	TRBV28	CASSLGQGHSGGYTF	TGTGCCAGCAGTTTGGGACAAGGTCATAGTGGAGGCTACACCTTC
TRBJ1-6	many	-	TRBV7-3	CASSPTAPARGSYNSPLHF	TGTGCCAGCAGCCCGACGGCCCCGGCCAGGGGCTCCTATAATTCACCCCTCCACTTT
TRBJ2-7	-	-	TRBV3-1	CASSQDLGRSYEQYF	TGTGCCAGCAGCCAAGATCTCGGCCGGTCCTACGAGCAGTACTTC
TRBJ1-2	few	-	TRBV6-5	CASSSSGPITF	TGTGCCAGCAGTTCGAGCGGACCCATCACCTTC
TRBJ2-7	-	TRBD1	TRBV11-2	CASSAYRGLGEQYF	TGTGCCAGCAGCGCGTACAGGGGGCTGGGGGAGCAGTACTTC
TRBJ1-1	-	-	TRBV14	CASSSPGMNTEAFF	TGTGCCAGCAGCTCCCCTGGGATGAACACTGAAGCTTTCTTT
TRBJ2-1	-	-	TRBV24-1	CATSDRGRPYNEQFF	TGTGCCACCAGTGATCGGGGGCGGCCCTACAATGAGCAGTTCTTC
TRBJ2-1	many	-	TRBV15	CATSTLEESSYNEQFF	TGTGCCACCAGCACTCTTGAAGAGAGCTCCTACAATGAGCAGTTCTTC
TRBJ1-3	few	-	TRBV6-5	CASSYSRSGNTIYF	TGTGCCAGCAGTTACTCGAGATCCGGAAACACCATATATTTT
TRBJ2-7	many	TRBD1	TRBV10-3	CAISESRGDRFGEQYF	TGTGCCATCAGTGAGTCACGCGGGGACAGGTTCGGAGAGCAGTACTTC
TRBJ2-5	many	TRBD1	TRBV6-6	CASTGDRAASGETQYF	TGTGCCAGCACCGGGGACAGGGCGGCTAGCGGAGAGACCCAGTACTTC
TRBJ2-7	many	-	TRBV20-1	CSAREELAYEQYF	TGCAGTGCTAGAGAAGAACTCGCCTACGAGCAGTACTTC
TRBJ2-1	many	TRBD2	TRBV29-1	CSVDTASGSSYNEQFF	TGCAGCGTTGATACGGCTAGCGGGAGCTCCTACAATGAGCAGTTCTTC
TRBJ2-4	-	-	TRBV20-1	CSATPNLLAKNIQYF	TGCAGTGCTACCCCAAATCTCCTAGCCAAAAACATTCAGTACTTC
TRBJ1-5	-	-	TRBV19	CASSAARVNQPQHF	TGTGCCAGTAGTGCGGCCCGAGTCAATCAGCCCCAGCATTTT
TRBJ2-1	-	-	TRBV3-1	CASSQNTMKQFF	TGTGCCAGCAGCCAAAATACAATGAAGCAGTTCTTC
TRBJ2-5	many	-	TRBV6-2/TRBV6-3	CASGFETQYF	TGTGCCAGCGGGTTCGAGACCCAGTACTTC
TRBJ2-2	many	TRBD2	TRBV9	CASSVGGGSLNTGELFF	TGTGCCAGCAGCGTAGGTGGCGGGAGTTTGAACACCGGGGAGCTGTTTTTT
TRBJ2-1	-	TRBD2	TRBV18	CASSPLDLAGANEQFF	TGTGCCAGCTCACCACTAGACTTAGCGGGAGCCAATGAGCAGTTCTTC
TRBJ2-7	few	-	TRBV7-9	CASSTSISSYEQYF	TGTGCCAGCAGCACCTCGATTAGCTCCTACGAGCAGTACTTC
TRBJ2-5	-	-	TRBV12-3/TRBV12-4	CASSLSYEETQYF	TGTGCCAGCAGTTTAAGCTATGAAGAGACCCAGTACTTC
TRBJ1-1	-	-	TRBV7-3	CASSFTLGGTEAFF	TGTGCCAGCAGCTTCACACTCGGGGGGACTGAAGCTTTCTTT
TRBJ2-5	few	TRBD1	TRBV18	CASSPGQGNFGETQYF	TGTGCCAGCTCACCGGGACAGGGTAATTTTGGCGAGACCCAGTACTTC
TRBJ2-5	many	-	TRBV2	CASSDQQSETQYF	TGTGCCAGCAGCGACCAGCAGTCGGAGACCCAGTACTTC
TRBJ1-2	-	-	TRBV10-3	CAISESGTELYGYTF	TGTGCCATCAGTGAGTCGGGAACGGAGCTCTATGGCTACACCTTC
TRBJ1-4	few	TRBD1	TRBV7-9	CASSFLRTGGGGEKLFF	TGTGCCAGCAGCTTCCTACGGACAGGGGGCGGCGGGGAAAAACTGTTTTTT
TRBJ2-7	few	TRBD2	TRBV10-3	CAISATPRLAGGPGEQYF	TGTGCCATCAGCGCTACCCCTCGACTAGCGGGAGGCCCTGGCGAGCAGTACTTC
TRBJ2-5	-	-	TRBV10-3	CAISESSAPQETQYF	TGTGCCATCAGTGAGTCTTCAGCTCCCCAAGAGACCCAGTACTTC
TRBJ2-6	-	-	TRBV7-2	CASSLAGRSNGANVLTF	TGTGCCAGCAGCTTAGCGGGGCGGAGTAACGGGGCCAACGTCCTGACTTTC
TRBJ2-3	many	-	TRBV11-2	CASSSFTDTQYF	TGTGCCAGCAGCTCTTTCACAGATACGCAGTATTTT
TRBJ2-5	few	TRBD1	TRBV7-2	CASSLGGQGSETQYF	TGTGCCAGCAGCCTAGGGGGACAGGGGAGCGAGACCCAGTACTTC
TRBJ2-3	few	-	TRBV4-3	CASSQETQGISTDTQYF	TGCGCCAGCAGCCAAGAAACCCAGGGGATCAGCACAGATACGCAGTATTTT
TRBJ1-6	-	-	TRBV20-1	CSASPGPRWALHF	TGCAGTGCTAGCCCTGGGCCCCGGTGGGCCCTCCACTTT
TRBJ2-7	few	-	TRBV29-1	CSVGRPSSYEQYF	TGCAGCGTTGGGCGGCCGAGCTCCTACGAGCAGTACTTC
TRBJ2-1	-	-	TRBV6-2/TRBV6-3	CASSYLGGDEQFF	TGTGCCAGCAGTTATTTGGGGGGCGACGAGCAGTTCTTC
TRBJ2-3	-	TRBD2	TRBV5-6	CASSWLTSGKRDTQYF	TGTGCCAGCAGCTGGTTGACTAGCGGGAAACGAGATACGCAGTATTTT
TRBJ1-5	many	TRBD1	TRBV6-2/TRBV6-3	CASSSQGVGQPQHF	TGTGCCAGCAGTTCACAGGGGGTCGGGCAGCCCCAGCATTTT
TRBJ1-3	many	TRBD1	TRBV7-9	CASSPTPGQGLINTIYF	TGTGCCAGCAGCCCCACCCCGGGACAGGGACTGATAAACACCATATATTTT
TRBJ2-3	many	-	TRBV20-1	CSANLRRSPDTQYF	TGCAGTGCTAATCTGAGAAGGTCTCCAGATACGCAGTATTTT
TRBJ1-1	many	-	TRBV25-1	CASCSVLNTEAFF	TGTGCCAGCTGCAGCGTTTTGAACACTGAAGCTTTCTTT
TRBJ2-7	few	-	TRBV7-2	CASSRTGIYEQYF	TGTGCCAGCAGCAGAACAGGGATCTACGAGCAGTACTTC
TRBJ2-5	many	TRBD2	TRBV7-9	CASSLAGVETQYF	TGTGCCAGCAGCTTGGCGGGGGTTGAGACCCAGTACTTC
TRBJ1-2	many	TRBD1	TRBV5-4	CASSLESGGFGYTF	TGTGCCAGCAGCTTGGAATCAGGGGGCTTTGGCTACACCTTC
TRBJ2-4	many	TRBD2	TRBV19	CASSIDRVAGASKNIQYF	TGTGCCAGTAGTATAGATCGGGTAGCGGGAGCTTCCAAAAACATTCAGTACTTC
TRBJ2-3	many	-	TRBV12-3/TRBV12-4	CASSSTSSARTDTQYF	TGTGCCAGCAGCAGTACATCTAGCGCCCGCACAGATACGCAGTATTTT
TRBJ2-2	few	-	TRBV5-5	CASSLRGPGSTGELFF	TGTGCCAGCAGCTTACGGGGGCCGGGGAGCACCGGGGAGCTGTTTTTT
TRBJ1-2	-	TRBD1	TRBV6-2/TRBV6-3	CASSQGQGFGYYGYTF	TGTGCCAGCAGCCAGGGACAGGGCTTTGGCTACTATGGCTACACCTTC
TRBJ1-1	few	-	TRBV29-1	CSVPPGVNTEAFF	TGCAGCGTCCCTCCTGGGGTGAACACTGAAGCTTTCTTT
TRBJ2-2	many	-	TRBV7-9	CASSLAVGGPTGELFF	TGTGCCAGCAGCTTAGCGGTTGGAGGGCCCACCGGGGAGCTGTTTTTT
TRBJ2-3	-	TRBD1	TRBV2	CASSEAGGTGSTQYF	TGTGCCAGCAGTGAAGCGGGGGGGACAGGGAGTACGCAGTATTTT
TRBJ1-5	few	TRBD1	TRBV5-8	CASSYGTGASQPQHF	TGTGCCAGCAGCTACGGGACAGGGGCGTCTCAGCCCCAGCATTTT
TRBJ2-3	many	TRBD1	TRBV4-3	CASSQDGPTGVADTQYF	TGCGCCAGCAGCCAAGATGGTCCGACAGGGGTTGCAGATACGCAGTATTTT
TRBJ2-5	-	-	TRBV20-1	CSAGRRVGYQETQYF	TGCAGTGCTGGCCGCAGGGTCGGGTACCAAGAGACCCAGTACTTC
TRBJ2-5	few	-	TRBV20-1	CSAKETQYF	TGCAGTGCTAAAGAGACCCAGTACTTC
TRBJ2-7	few	-	TRBV2	CASKGQSSSYEQYF	TGTGCCAGCAAAGGACAGTCCAGCTCCTACGAGCAGTACTTC